One sample yielded the 20 T cell receptor beta chains listed below, sequenced in a study of cytomegalovirus exposure and HLA in healthy donors. This PCR relied on a set of 60 Vbeta primers and 13 Jbeta primers. Repertoires were generated with immunoSEQ multiplex PCR, while TCRdb's copy carries only in-frame clones and drops some. Of approximately 100,000 clones listed, more than 60% are singletons. The source material was PBMCs. The receptors come from a man in his fifties or sixties in good health and CMV-seronegative.

A single count supports this clone. The chain combines TRBV23-1 with TRBJ2-3; weak D call: TRBD2 (5 bases). TRBV23-1 is annotated as an ORF whose role is uncertain. The CDR3 has 12 amino acids. Trimming took off 9 bases at V and 4 bases at J, with 11 bases between the two ends. The CDR3: CARTSGADTQYF. The CDR3 nucleotides read TGCGCCAGAACATCCGGGGCAGATACGCAGTATTTT.

The chain has TRBV6-6 and TRBJ1-6; 7 bases are shared with TRBD1. Germline trimming cut 2 bases from V and 7 bases from J; bases unmatched to any gene: 8. Germline CDR1 is MNHNY and CDR2 is SVGAGI (reference sequence). The CDR3 has 16 amino acids. The CDR3 reads CASSYRSGTANSPLHF. DNA for the CDR3: TGTGCCAGCAGTTACCGATCCGGGACAGCAAATTCACCCCTCCACTTT.

This rearrangement joins TRBV4-2 to TRBJ1-6, with 10 bases identical to TRBD1. The germline gives CDR1 LGHNA, CDR2 YNFKEQ. This CDR3 has 14 residues. Trimming took 8 bases from V and 7 from J; bases not matched to a gene: 5. This chain's CDR3 is CASQDRGSNSPLHF. As DNA, the CDR3 is TGTGCCAGCCAGGACAGGGGGTCCAATTCACCCCTCCACTTT.

The CDR3 loop is CASSPRGGGAEAFF. CDR3 DNA: TGCGCCAGCAGCCCACGGGGGGGCGGCGCTGAAGCTTTCTTT. This chain links TRBV5-1 with TRBJ1-1; D perhaps matches TRBD1 (6 bases). Per germline, CDR1 SGHRS and CDR2 YFSETQ. The CDR3 spans 14 residues. V lost 4 bases to trimming and J lost 6 bases, with 16 bases between them.

V and J are TRBV5-1 and TRBJ2-2; 10 bases are a match to TRBD1. CDR1 is SGHRS, CDR2 YFSETQ, per germline. After removal of 5 bases from V and 8 bases from J, the junction contained 9 bases not matched to a gene. The CDR3 has 15 amino acids. This CDR3 is CASSFLTGGEGELFF. The CDR3 DNA reads TGCGCCAGCAGTTTTTTGACAGGGGGCGAAGGGGAGCTGTTTTTT.

The V call is TRBV5-1, the J call TRBJ1-1; D is unclear. CDR3 size: 15 residues. V lost 4 bases, J lost 1 base, and 14 bases lay in between. Germline V lookup: CDR1 SGHRS, CDR2 YFSETQ. CDR3 residues: CASSPWAGRNTEAFF. DNA of the CDR3: TGCGCCAGCAGCCCTTGGGCTGGGAGGAACACTGAAGCTTTCTTT.

This clone was picked up one time. The chain has TRBV19 and TRBJ1-1, with D possibly being TRBD1 (6 bases). The CDR3 contains 15 residues. Trimming took off 7 bases at V and 3 bases at J, with 18 bases between the two ends. Per the germline V gene, CDR1 is LNHDA and CDR2 is SQIVND (reference sequence). The CDR3 DNA sequence: TGTGCCAGTACCCGCAGGGGAGCGTCGGACACTGAAGCTTTCTTT. The encoded protein is CASTRRGASDTEAFF.

V usage is TRBV18 and J usage is TRBJ2-1; D unresolved. V lost 2 bases to trimming and J lost 0 bases, with 8 bases between them. Looked up from germline, CDR1 is KGHSH and CDR2 is LQKENI. CDR3 length: 15 amino acids. CDR3 nucleotide sequence: TGTGCCAGCTCACCAGAAGCGTACTCCTACAATGAGCAGTTCTTC. Translated: CASSPEAYSYNEQFF.

The chain combines TRBV4-3 with TRBJ1-2, with D possibly matching TRBD1 (6 bases). The ends were cut back, 0 bases at V and 4 bases at J, with 15 bases in the middle. The CDR3 loop spans 16 amino acids. The V gene's germline CDR1 is LGHNA and CDR2 YSLEER. CDR3 nucleotides: TGCGCCAGCAGCCAAGAACCCCCACAGGGTGTCTATGGCTACACCTTC. It specifies CASSQEPPQGVYGYTF.

This clone turned up a few times. V is TRBV19 and J is TRBJ1-5; D is unclear. Deletions cut 7 bases from V and 7 bases from J, with 14 bases between. The CDR3 is made up of 13 amino acids. Germline CDR1 is LNHDA and CDR2 is SQIVND (reference sequence). The CDR3 spells CASTPQSTQPQHF. The CDR3 DNA sequence: TGTGCCAGTACTCCACAGTCAACGCAGCCCCAGCATTTT.

The chain uses TRBV25-1 and TRBJ1-2; 10 bases line up with TRBD1. The CDR3 extends over 14 amino acids. The trim removed 3 bases at V and 8 bases at J, leaving 6 bases unmatched. The germline gives CDR1 MGHDK, CDR2 SYGVNS. The CDR3 bases are TGTGCCAGCAGTGAGGACAGGGGGGCCGTCGGCTACACCTTC. Its translation is CASSEDRGAVGYTF.

The gene calls are TRBV6-1 and TRBJ2-7, with D hard to call. V was pared by 6 bases and J by 3 bases, with 6 bases between. Germline CDR1 and CDR2: MNHNS and SASEGT. This CDR3 contains 11 residues. The CDR3 DNA sequence: TGTGCCAGCAGCGGAAACTACGAGCAGTACGTC. Translated: CASSGNYEQYV.

The CDR3 DNA reads as TGTGCCAGCAGCTCTGTGGGGGCCAAAGATACGCAGTATTTT. Protein: CASSSVGAKDTQYF. This chain links TRBV6-1 with TRBJ2-3, with a possible D match to TRBD1 (6 bases). The CDR3 extends over 14 amino acids. CDR1 is MNHNS and CDR2 is SASEGT in the germline V gene. V was cut by 6 bases and J by 5 bases, with 15 bases left in between.

The rearrangement uses TRBV7-9 and TRBJ1-2, with D possibly matching TRBD1 (6 bases). Trimming took 4 bases from V and 8 from J, leaving 11 bases between them. Germline values: CDR1 SEHNR, CDR2 FQNEAQ (reference sequence). This CDR3 spans 12 amino acids. CDR3 in DNA: TGTGCCAGCAGCTCAGGGGTTCAAGGCTACACCTTC. It is translated as CASSSGVQGYTF. The full variable domain, with the rest looked up from reference TRBV7-9 and TRBJ1-2, is DTGVSQNPRHKITKRGQNVTFRCDPISEHNRLYWYRQTLGQGPEFLTYFQNEAQLEKSRLLSDRFSAERPKGSFSTLEIQRTEQGDSAMYLCASSSGVQGYTFGSGTRLTVV.

This clone was seen a handful of times. The chain couples TRBV12-2 to TRBJ2-2; the table's D call, TRBD2, has no DNA check behind it. TRBV12-2 is recorded as a pseudogene. The CDR3 spans 21 residues. CDR3 amino acids: CASRLYWGNGGTKEDTGELFF. CDR3 DNA sequence: TGTGCAAGTCGCTTATATTGGGGGAACGGGGGTACGAAGGAGGACACCGGGGAGCTGTTTTTT.

The gene calls are TRBV5-4 and TRBJ1-2, with 7 bases aligning to TRBD1. The CDR3 totals 15 residues. CDR1 and CDR2 from the germline V gene are SGHNT and YYREEE (reference sequence). V was clipped by 2 bases and J by 0 bases; unmatched bases: 4. The chain's CDR3 is CASSLGGTTNYGYTF. The CDR3, as DNA: TGTGCCAGCAGCTTAGGGGGCACAACTAACTATGGCTACACCTTC.

DNA of the CDR3: TGTGCCAGCAGGACCGGGACAGGGGGCACTGAAGCTTTCTTT. Protein sequence: CASRTGTGGTEAFF. J is TRBJ1-1 and V is TRBV6-5, with TRBD1 matching over 11 bases. The germline CDR1 and CDR2 sequences are MNHEY and SVGAGI. The V and J ends lost 6 bases and 4 bases, in that order; junction bases with no gene match: 4. The CDR3 contains 14 residues.

The chain links TRBV13 to TRBJ2-7; 11 nucleotides agree with TRBD1. Germline CDR1 reads PRHDT; CDR2 reads FYEKMQ (reference sequence). This CDR3 has 16 residues. The V gene end was trimmed by 5 bases and the J gene end by 6 bases; junction bases not matched to a gene: 12. CDR3 in DNA: TGTGCCAGCAGCCCAAAGGGACAGGGGGAAATGGGCGAGCAGTACTTC. Protein product: CASSPKGQGEMGEQYF.

The chain combines TRBV6-5 with TRBJ2-5; weak D call: TRBD2 (5 bases). With 2 bases removed from V and 8 bases from J, the gap between germline ends came to 15 bases. The CDR3 spans 14 residues. CDR1 and CDR2 (germline): MNHEY, SVGAGI. CDR3 sequence (DNA): TGTGCCAGCAGTTACGGTCGGGGTCCCCGAACCCAGTACTTC. Protein product: CASSYGRGPRTQYF.

The V call is TRBV5-1, the J call TRBJ2-2, with 8 bases identical to TRBD1. CDR1 SGHRS and CDR2 YFSETQ come from the germline V gene. CDR3 length: 15 amino acids. J gave up 6 bases and V 0 bases, and 4 bases lay outside the gene matches. CDR3 in amino acids: CASSLGTGWPGELFF. The CDR3 DNA sequence: TGCGCCAGCAGCTTGGGGACAGGGTGGCCCGGGGAGCTGTTTTTT. Using reference TRBV5-1 and TRBJ2-2 for the parts outside the CDR3, the full variable domain is KAGVTQTPRYLIKTRGQQVTLSCSPISGHRSVSWYQQTPGQGLQFLFEYFSETQRNKGNFPGRFSGRQFSNSRSEMNVSTLELGDSALYLCASSLGTGWPGELFFGEGSRLTVL.